Below are 27 T cell receptor beta chains sequenced from a single sample in a study of vaccination effects on CD4 cells after COVID-19. Culture lasted over 9 days before CD4+ T cell isolation. Which antigens these TCRs recognize remains unknown. Only in-frame clones appear in the TCRdb table, and some are missing; sequencing was by immunoSEQ multiplex PCR. The repertoire has under 40,000 clones, about 81% of them found once; the top ten carry under 3%. Sample: CD4+ T cells from PBMCs cultured without peptide, taken before COVID-19 vaccination. The source of these receptors is a human donor who received a COVID-19 vaccine.

This chain connects TRBV6-2 or TRBV6-3 to TRBJ2-2; D could derive from TRBD1 or TRBD2 (5 bases each). Trimming took 0 bases from V and 6 from J, leaving 23 bases between them. The CDR3 covers 19 residues. Per the germline V gene, CDR1 is MNHEY and CDR2 is SVGEGT. The CDR3 DNA sequence: TGTGCCAGCAGTTACTCGATTGGAGAGGGACGGGTGAGGTCCGGGGAGCTGTTTTTT. Encoded protein: CASSYSIGEGRVRSGELFF.

The chain links TRBV30 to TRBJ1-1; possibly TRBD1 for D (5 bases). Trimming shortened V by 2 bases and J by 5 bases, and 12 bases separated the two germline ends. Germline lookup yields CDR1 GTSNPN and CDR2 SVGIG (reference sequence). The CDR3 is 13 residues long. CDR3 coding DNA: TGTGCCTGGAGTCTTCAGGGTATTACTGAAGCTTTCTTT. It specifies CAWSLQGITEAFF.

As to this clone: The germline gene is not matched at one end of the junction; a read error may be the cause. This chain joins TRBV28 and TRBJ1-2; a weak D match, TRBD1 (5 bases). There are 12 residues in the CDR3. Germline CDR1 MDHEN, CDR2 SYDVKM. The CDR3 sequence: CASSLGTEGYVF. The CDR3 DNA sequence: TGTGCCAGCAGTTTAGGGACTGAGGGGTACGTCTTC.

The chain couples TRBV30 to TRBJ2-7, with D unclear. In germline, CDR1 is GTSNPN, CDR2 SVGIG (reference sequence). V was pared by 0 bases and J by 3 bases, with 9 bases between. This CDR3 spans 13 amino acids. CDR3 coding DNA: TGTGCCTGGAGTGTAGGAGCAGTCTACGAGCAGTACGTC. Translated: CAWSVGAVYEQYV.

The chain joins TRBV7-6 to TRBJ1-1; maybe TRBD1 (6 bases). Germline V gene sequence: CDR1 SGHVS, CDR2 FNYEAQ. V shed 6 bases and J shed 4 bases, with 18 bases lying between them. The CDR3 is 15 residues long. DNA for the CDR3: TGTGCCAGCAGGCCCCAACAGGGTTGGGGCACTGAAGCTTTCTTT. The encoded protein is CASRPQQGWGTEAFF. Filled out from reference TRBV7-6 and TRBJ1-1, the complete variable domain reads GAGVSQSPRYKVTKRGQDVALRCDPISGHVSLYWYRQALGQGPEFLTYFNYEAQQDKSGLPNDRFSAERPEGSISTLTIQRTEQRDSAMYRCASRPQQGWGTEAFFGQGTRLTVV.

This clone was seen a single time. V gene TRBV6-2 or TRBV6-3 combines with J gene TRBJ2-5, with 11 bases identical to TRBD2. CDR1 is MNHEY, CDR2 SVGEGT, per germline. Unmatched junction bases numbered 7, after V lost 5 bases and J lost 2 bases. The CDR3 spans 16 residues. The CDR3 loop is CASSTRLAGRQETQYF. The CDR3 DNA reads TGTGCCAGCAGTACCCGACTAGCGGGGCGACAAGAGACCCAGTACTTC.

The genes are TRBV27 and TRBJ2-3; D possibly corresponds to TRBD2 (6 bases). V dropped 11 bases and J dropped 0 bases, with 21 bases sitting between them. Germline V gives CDR1 MNHEY, CDR2 SMNVEV (reference sequence). The CDR3 has 16 amino acids. The CDR3 region is CAVQEGRSSSTDTQYF. CDR3 coding DNA: TGTGCCGTACAGGAGGGACGGTCATCTAGCACAGATACGCAGTATTTT.

This chain joins TRBV19 and TRBJ1-1; no reliable D call. The CDR3 loop spans 13 amino acids. Looked up from germline, CDR1 is LNHDA and CDR2 is SQIVND (reference sequence). Trimming cost V 5 bases and J 1 base, with 8 bases left between them. The CDR3 loop is CASSQTANTEAFF. CDR3 coding DNA: TGTGCCAGTAGTCAGACGGCGAACACTGAAGCTTTCTTT.

This chain uses TRBV2 with TRBJ1-6, with D unresolved. V lost 6 bases and J 10 bases, leaving 7 bases between the germline ends. Germline CDR1 reads SNHLY; CDR2 reads FYNNEI. This CDR3 has 11 amino acids. As DNA, the CDR3 is TGTGCCAGCAGCGGAAGGTCACCCCTCCACTTT. Amino acids: CASSGRSPLHF.

This clone was recorded only once. V gene TRBV7-2 combines with J gene TRBJ2-4, with no clear D. The V end lost 3 bases, the J end lost 6 bases, and 9 bases lay between the germline ends. The CDR3 extends over 13 amino acids. Germline CDR1 and CDR2: SGHTA and FQGNSA. This chain's CDR3 is CASSLTDTNIQYF. The CDR3 nucleotides are TGTGCCAGCAGCTTGACCGACACAAACATTCAGTACTTC.

J is TRBJ1-2 and V is TRBV28; no clear D. The V gene's germline CDR1 is MDHEN and CDR2 SYDVKM. Trimming took off 3 bases at V and 7 bases at J, with 12 bases between the two ends. CDR3 length: 13 amino acids. CDR3 in amino acids: CASSFLVYRGYTF. The CDR3 coding sequence is TGTGCCAGCAGTTTCTTAGTTTACCGTGGCTACACCTTC.

The chain links TRBV10-2 to TRBJ2-1, with a tentative D call TRBD2 (7 bases). Germline V CDR1 and CDR2: WSHSY, SAAADI. The ends were cut back, 5 bases at V and 9 bases at J, with 11 bases in the middle. The CDR3 loop spans 12 amino acids. This CDR3 is CASSSGGPEQFF. The CDR3 region has the DNA TGCGCCAGCAGTTCCGGGGGGCCTGAGCAGTTCTTC.

The gene calls are TRBV5-1 and TRBJ1-5; 10 positions match TRBD1. With 5 bases clipped from V and 5 bases from J, the junction kept 4 bases outside the gene matches. The germline V gene has CDR1 SGHRS and CDR2 YFSETQ. CDR3 length: 14 amino acids. CDR3 DNA: TGCGCCAGCAGGGCCGGACAGGGGGATCAGCCCCAGCATTTT. Amino acids: CASRAGQGDQPQHF.

This clone was seen a few times. V is TRBV30 and J is TRBJ1-2, with no clear D. This CDR3 is built from 13 residues. V lost 0 bases and J 1 base, leaving 6 bases between the germline ends. Per germline, CDR1 GTSNPN and CDR2 SVGIG (reference sequence). The CDR3 nucleotides read TGTGCCTGGAGTGTAGGCAATAACTATGGCTACACCTTC. Translation gives CAWSVGNNYGYTF.

This chain joins TRBV5-5 and TRBJ1-6; no clear D. This CDR3 is 15 amino acids long. Trimming took 3 bases from V and 10 from J, leaving 17 bases between them. The V gene's germline CDR1 is SGHKS and CDR2 YYEKEE (reference sequence). Here the CDR3 reads CASSSSTGIGSPLHF. CDR3 bases: TGTGCCAGCAGCTCATCGACTGGGATAGGGTCACCCCTCCACTTT.

The chain links TRBV4-1 to TRBJ1-6, with TRBD1 as a possible D gene (5 bases). Trimming took 3 bases from V and 11 from J, leaving 20 bases between them. The CDR3 is made up of 16 amino acids. Germline V gene data show CDR1 as MGHRA and CDR2 as YSYEKL. The CDR3 protein is CASSQAPGQGVAPLHF. The DNA of the CDR3 is TGCGCCAGCAGCCAGGCCCCAGGGCAGGGTGTTGCACCCCTCCACTTT.

The CDR3 region is CASTSTEKYNEQFF. As DNA, the CDR3 is TGTGCCAGCACTTCGACAGAGAAATACAATGAGCAGTTCTTC. J is TRBJ2-1 and V is TRBV6-1, with D perhaps TRBD1 (5 bases). This CDR3 is built from 14 residues. V shed 7 bases and J shed 4 bases, with 14 bases lying between them. The germline V gene has CDR1 MNHNS and CDR2 SASEGT.

The chain joins TRBV2 to TRBJ1-2; 12 nucleotides align to TRBD1. The germline V gene has CDR1 SNHLY and CDR2 FYNNEI. This CDR3 has 13 amino acids. V trimming: 6 bases; J trimming: 8 bases; junction bases outside the gene matches: 4. The CDR3 is CASRGQGAEGYTF. The CDR3 region has the DNA TGTGCCAGCAGGGGACAGGGGGCAGAAGGCTACACCTTC.

The chain combines TRBV10-3 with TRBJ1-1; 10 nucleotides agree with TRBD1. Trimming removed 5 bases from V and 4 bases from J; junction bases left unmatched: 7. This CDR3 region has 15 residues. Germline lookup yields CDR1 ENHRY and CDR2 SYGVKD. The CDR3, as DNA: TGTGCCATCAGTTCCCGGGACAGGGGTTCCACTGAAGCTTTCTTT. Translation gives CAISSRDRGSTEAFF.

This clone was observed once. V gene TRBV6-2 or TRBV6-3 combines with J gene TRBJ2-1; 10 bases match TRBD1. CDR1 and CDR2 (germline): MNHEY, SVGEGT. V trimming: 2 bases; J trimming: 4 bases; junction bases outside the gene matches: 2. There are 15 residues in the CDR3. CDR3 coding DNA: TGTGCCAGCAGTTACGGGACAGGGGTATACAATGAGCAGTTCTTC. Amino acid sequence: CASSYGTGVYNEQFF.

The chain carries TRBV14 and TRBJ2-3, with D tentatively TRBD1 (7 bases). Looked up from germline, CDR1 is SGHDN and CDR2 is FVKESK. The ends were cut back, 4 bases at V and 1 base at J, with 18 bases in the middle. The CDR3 has 17 amino acids. The CDR3 reads CASSRRIGGGGTDTQYF. In nucleotides, the CDR3 is TGTGCCAGCAGCCGCCGAATAGGAGGGGGCGGCACAGATACGCAGTATTTT.

CDR3 region: CASSQPPTGSPLHF. For the CDR3, the DNA is TGTGCCAGCAGCCAGCCCCCGACGGGCTCACCCCTCCACTTT. The rearrangement joins TRBV3-1 (or the pseudogene TRBV3-2) to TRBJ1-6; no firm D call. V dropped 3 bases and J dropped 10 bases, with 13 bases sitting between them. The germline CDR1 and CDR2 sequences are LGHDT and YNNKEL (reference sequence). The CDR3 totals 14 residues.

J is TRBJ2-1 and V is TRBV19; D is unclear. Trimming took off 4 bases at V and 12 bases at J, with 16 bases between the two ends. The CDR3 contains 13 residues. Germline CDR1 reads LNHDA; CDR2 reads SQIVND (reference sequence). The CDR3 loop is CASSNDALGWQFF. In DNA, the CDR3 is TGTGCCAGTAGTAACGACGCCCTGGGGTGGCAGTTCTTC.

The genes are TRBV19 and TRBJ2-2, with 7 bases identical to TRBD2. J was trimmed by 5 bases and V by 5 bases; bases with no gene match: 5. The germline CDR1 and CDR2 sequences are LNHDA and SQIVND (reference sequence). This CDR3 has 14 residues. CDR3 in amino acids: CASSGVGGTGELFF. The CDR3 bases are TGTGCCAGTAGTGGGGTCGGGGGGACCGGGGAGCTGTTTTTT.

The rearrangement uses TRBV24-1 and TRBJ2-5; maybe TRBD1 (7 bases). The CDR3 length is 15 residues. CDR1 is KGHDR and CDR2 is SFDVKD in the germline V gene. V lost 2 bases, J lost 4 bases, and 13 bases lay in between. Written as DNA, the CDR3 is TGTGCCACCAGTGATTCAGGGGGGCCGGGAGAGACCCAGTACTTC. Translation gives CATSDSGGPGETQYF.

The chain employs TRBV5-1 and TRBJ2-3; D not resolved. Deletions cut 0 bases from V and 3 bases from J, with 11 bases between. The germline V gene has CDR1 SGHRS and CDR2 YFSETQ. This CDR3 comprises 15 residues. CDR3 DNA: TGCGCCAGCAGCTTGGAGCCTATGAATACAGATACGCAGTATTTT. Its protein product is CASSLEPMNTDTQYF. The entire variable domain, with the rest obtained from reference TRBV5-1 and TRBJ2-3, is as follows: KAGVTQTPRYLIKTRGQQVTLSCSPISGHRSVSWYQQTPGQGLQFLFEYFSETQRNKGNFPGRFSGRQFSNSRSEMNVSTLELGDSALYLCASSLEPMNTDTQYFGPGTRLTVL.

The chain recombines TRBV5-6 with TRBJ2-1; D is possibly TRBD1 or TRBD2 (5 bases each). Germline V gene lookup returns CDR1 SGHDT and CDR2 YYEEEE. The CDR3 has 11 amino acids. Trimming left V 0 bases short and J 15 bases short, with 10 bases between. CDR3 DNA sequence: TGTGCCAGCAGCTTGGGTGGGGGATCGTTCTTC. Protein sequence: CASSLGGGSFF.